What follows are 30 T cell receptor beta chains derived from one specimen sequenced in a study of naive and memory T cell subsets. Blood and skin TCR RNA was reverse transcribed with alpha and beta constant primers. MiXCR was run by TCRdb on the 5' RACE reads, yielding one entry per CDR3 protein. The data show about 22,000 distinct CDR3 sequences, about 4.4% seen once. RNA was extracted from 2 to 3 ml of whole blood of healthy adults. These receptors were obtained from a male donor in good health.

This clonotype was seen ten or more times. The rearrangement uses TRBV19 and TRBJ1-1; D remains unclear. This CDR3 comprises 15 residues. CDR1 and CDR2 from the germline V gene are LNHDA and SQIVND (reference sequence). V was trimmed by 6 bases and J by 6 bases, leaving 20 bases between them. CDR3 residues: CASSGLVGMRAEAFF. The CDR3 DNA reads as TGTGCCAGTAGCGGGTTGGTCGGAATGCGGGCTGAAGCTTTCTTT.

This clonotype was seen repeatedly, ten times or more. V is TRBV2 and J is TRBJ2-7; 13 nucleotides line up with TRBD2. The V gene end was trimmed by 7 bases and the J gene end by 2 bases; junction bases not matched to a gene: 2. Germline V gene sequence: CDR1 SNHLY, CDR2 FYNNEI. The CDR3 has 14 amino acids. The CDR3 region is CASILAGGTYEQYF. The DNA for the CDR3 is TGTGCCAGCATACTAGCGGGAGGGACCTACGAGCAGTACTTC.

This clonotype was seen ten or more times. The CDR3 reads CAITGGGNSPLHF. The CDR3 DNA reads TGTGCCATCACGGGCGGAGGAAATTCACCCCTCCACTTT. J is TRBJ1-6 and V is TRBV10-3; no clear D. Germline CDR1 ENHRY, CDR2 SYGVKD. Between the trimmed V and J ends, which lost 7 bases and 7 bases, there was a span of 11 bases. This CDR3 contains 13 residues.

This clonotype was seen many times. V usage is TRBV10-3 and J usage is TRBJ2-3; tentatively, D is TRBD1 (5 bases). The CDR3 totals 17 residues. The germline V gene has CDR1 ENHRY and CDR2 SYGVKD. Trimming removed 5 bases at V and 0 bases at J, with 18 bases between. CDR3 in DNA: TGTGCCATCAGTCCAGCCCCTCTAGGGGCAAGCACAGATACGCAGTATTTT. Amino acids: CAISPAPLGASTDTQYF.

With respect to this clonotype: This may stem from a read error, because a much larger clone lies one nucleotide away. The chain combines TRBV4-1 with TRBJ2-5, with TRBD2 as a possible D gene (6 bases). V was trimmed by 1 base and J by 7 bases, leaving 16 bases between them. Germline assignment: CDR1 MGHRA and CDR2 YSYEKL. This CDR3 contains 15 residues. The CDR3 is CASSQGGGREGTQYF. CDR3 nucleotide sequence: TGCGCCAGCAGCCAAGGGGGAGGCCGCGAAGGGACCCAGTACTTC.

This clonotype was seen at least ten times. The J gene is TRBJ2-7, the V gene TRBV14; D possibly corresponds to TRBD2 (6 bases). Germline-derived CDR1 and CDR2 are SGHDN and FVKESK. CDR3 size: 14 residues. The ends were cut back, 0 bases at V and 7 bases at J, with 13 bases in the middle. The CDR3 DNA follows: TGTGCCAGCAGCCAAGACGGGCCGGGGAGGGAGCAGTACTTC. As protein: CASSQDGPGREQYF. Together with reference TRBV14 and TRBJ2-7, the CDR3 gives the full variable domain: EAGVTQFPSHSVIEKGQTVTLRCDPISGHDNLYWYRRVMGKEIKFLLHFVKESKQDESGMPNNRFLAERTGGTYSTLKVQPAELEDSGVYFCASSQDGPGREQYFGPGTRLTVT.

This clonotype was seen ten or more times. The chain couples TRBV7-8 to TRBJ2-3; 10 bases match TRBD2. The germline gives CDR1 SGHVS, CDR2 FQNEAQ. The trim removed 5 bases at V and 3 bases at J, leaving 8 bases unmatched. CDR3 length equals 16 residues. The CDR3 DNA follows: TGTGCCAGCAGCCTAACGGGACTAGCGAATACAGATACGCAGTATTTT. Its translation: CASSLTGLANTDTQYF.

This clonotype was observed many times. The V call is TRBV28, the J call TRBJ2-7; no definite D call. The V gene lost 1 base and the J gene lost 3 bases, with 10 bases spanning the gap. The CDR3 length is 14 residues. Germline CDR1 and CDR2: MDHEN and SYDVKM. The CDR3 sequence is CASSLYPTFYEQYF. As DNA, the CDR3 is TGTGCCAGCAGTTTATACCCGACGTTCTACGAGCAGTACTTC.

This clonotype was observed at least ten times. The rearrangement uses TRBV28 and TRBJ2-1; 10 bases fit TRBD2. V was pared by 5 bases and J by 4 bases, with 11 bases of the junction left unmatched. The germline V gene has CDR1 MDHEN and CDR2 SYDVKM. The CDR3 runs to 17 residues. The CDR3 loop is CASSPNLAGEVYNEQFF. DNA for the CDR3: TGTGCCAGCAGTCCAAATCTAGCGGGAGAAGTTTACAATGAGCAGTTCTTC.

This clonotype was counted between two and nine times. The chain combines TRBV19 with TRBJ2-1; 9 positions match TRBD1. CDR3 length equals 13 residues. The junction had 8 bases not matched to a gene; V was cut back by 9 bases and J by 8 bases. The germline gives CDR1 LNHDA, CDR2 SQIVND (reference sequence). CDR3 nucleotides: TGTGCCAGCAACAGGGGGCGCATTGATGAGCAGTTCTTC. The encoded protein is CASNRGRIDEQFF.

This clonotype was seen at least ten times. The chain couples TRBV6-2 or TRBV6-3 to TRBJ1-1, with D hard to call. The germline CDR1 and CDR2 sequences are MNHEY and SVGEGT. The CDR3 length is 14 residues. Trimming removed 2 bases from V and 1 base from J, with 8 bases in between. DNA of the CDR3: TGTGCCAGCAGTTACGGCCTGGGGAACACTGAAGCTTTCTTT. Amino acid sequence: CASSYGLGNTEAFF.

This clonotype was counted many times. The rearrangement joins TRBV28 to TRBJ2-3; D might be TRBD2 (5 bases). The CDR3 has 13 residues. CDR1 is MDHEN, CDR2 SYDVKM, per germline. Trimming left V 6 bases short and J 7 bases short, with 14 bases between. CDR3 sequence: CASRTPRVNTQYF. The CDR3 nucleotides read TGTGCCAGCAGAACACCGAGGGTCAATACGCAGTATTTT.

In this sample, this clonotype turned up many times. V and J are TRBV27 and TRBJ1-5, with TRBD1 matching over 12 bases. Trimming at V came to 4 bases and at J to 5 bases, leaving 3 bases not matched to a gene. CDR1 and CDR2 (germline): MNHEY, SMNVEV (reference sequence). This CDR3 region has 15 residues. The CDR3 DNA is TGTGCCAGCAGTTCTGGGACAGGGGGCTATCAGCCCCAGCATTTT. It encodes CASSSGTGGYQPQHF.

By share, this clonotype ranks as medium-sized. The CDR3 sequence is CASSVEQGYEQYF. The CDR3, as DNA: TGTGCCAGCAGCGTAGAACAGGGCTACGAGCAGTACTTC. The J gene is TRBJ2-7, the V gene TRBV9; possible D gene TRBD1, 6 bases. The CDR3 loop spans 13 amino acids. The V and J ends lost 0 bases and 3 bases respectively, with 7 bases between them. CDR1 is SGDLS, CDR2 YYNGEE, per germline.

The chain has TRBV19 and TRBJ2-2, with a tentative D call TRBD1 (5 bases). V was cut by 7 bases and J by 4 bases, with 13 bases left in between. Looked up from germline, CDR1 is LNHDA and CDR2 is SQIVND (reference sequence). The CDR3 runs 14 residues. The CDR3 loop is CASKGALVTGELFF. DNA for the CDR3: TGTGCCAGTAAAGGGGCGCTGGTCACCGGGGAGCTGTTTTTT.

A few counts support this clonotype. The DNA for the CDR3 is TGTGCCAGTAGTATAGATCCGGGGGGCTCCTATGGCTACACCTTC. Its protein is CASSIDPGGSYGYTF. The chain links TRBV19 to TRBJ1-2; possibly TRBD1 for D (6 bases). V was trimmed by 0 bases and J by 4 bases, leaving 12 bases between them. CDR1 and CDR2 (germline): LNHDA, SQIVND (reference sequence). CDR3 length: 15 amino acids.

This clonotype was found many times. V usage is TRBV28 and J usage is TRBJ2-5; 7 bases map to TRBD1. This CDR3 spans 15 amino acids. Looked up from germline, CDR1 is MDHEN and CDR2 is SYDVKM. V lost 5 bases, J lost 0 bases, and 6 bases stayed unmatched. DNA of the CDR3: TGTGCCAGCAGTCCTTGGACAGGAGACCAAGAGACCCAGTACTTC. The encoded protein is CASSPWTGDQETQYF.

This clonotype has a count of ten or more. The chain has TRBV3-1 and TRBJ2-6, with 10 bases matching TRBD1. The CDR3 runs 18 residues. V lost 5 bases and J lost 0; bases outside the gene matches: 7. Germline CDR1 is LGHDT and CDR2 is YNNKEL (reference sequence). Here the CDR3 reads CASSFRDRGSSGANVLTF. The CDR3 DNA reads as TGTGCCAGCAGCTTCCGGGACAGGGGTAGCTCTGGGGCCAACGTCCTGACTTTC.

This clonotype was observed at least ten times. The CDR3 here is CASSEAGSYEQYF. DNA for the CDR3: TGCGCCAGCAGTGAGGCGGGCAGTTACGAGCAGTACTTC. The chain employs TRBV10-2 and TRBJ2-7; tentatively, D is TRBD2 (5 bases). The CDR3 consists of 13 residues. The ends were cut back, 2 bases at V and 4 bases at J, with 9 bases in the middle. Germline CDR1 and CDR2: WSHSY and SAAADI.

In this sample, this clonotype turned up many times. The genes are TRBV18 and TRBJ1-1, with D possibly being TRBD1 (5 bases). The CDR3 spans 13 residues. V was trimmed by 0 bases and J by 3 bases, leaving 5 bases between them. Per germline, CDR1 KGHSH and CDR2 LQKENI. CDR3 sequence: CASSPPGDTEAFF. The CDR3 nucleotides are TGTGCCAGCTCACCACCGGGGGACACTGAAGCTTTCTTT.

There are many counts of this clonotype. The chain employs TRBV24-1 and TRBJ2-2; possibly TRBD2 for D (6 bases). The germline V and J ends were trimmed by 9 bases and 5 bases, with 18 bases remaining between them. The CDR3 is 15 amino acids. Germline CDR1 is KGHDR and CDR2 is SFDVKD. CDR3 in amino acids: CATSPRGAGTGELFF. The CDR3 DNA reads TGTGCCACCTCTCCTAGGGGCGCGGGAACCGGGGAGCTGTTTTTT.

In its sample, this clonotype is medium-sized. The chain joins TRBV7-2 to TRBJ1-5; possibly TRBD1 for D (5 bases). Germline V gene sequence: CDR1 SGHTA, CDR2 FQGNSA. Trimming shortened V by 5 bases and J by 4 bases, and 12 bases separated the two germline ends. The CDR3 runs to 14 residues. CDR3 nucleotides: TGTGCCAGCAGCCGAGGGGAGGGTAATCAGCCCCAGCATTTT. This sequence encodes CASSRGEGNQPQHF.

This clonotype was counted at least ten times. The rearrangement uses TRBV12-3 or TRBV12-4 and TRBJ2-3; D is unresolved. CDR3 length: 13 residues. Between the trimmed V and J ends, which lost 6 bases and 2 bases, there was a span of 9 bases. CDR3 sequence reads: CASRIRPTDTQYF. The CDR3 DNA is TGTGCCAGCAGAATTAGACCCACAGATACGCAGTATTTT.

This clonotype occurred many times. V gene TRBV12-3 or TRBV12-4 combines with J gene TRBJ2-7; D ambiguous. The CDR3 runs to 14 residues. Trimming pared 3 bases from V and 2 bases from J, leaving 11 bases between. CDR3 residues: CASSFGTSPYEQYF. The CDR3 nucleotides are TGTGCCAGCAGTTTCGGTACCAGTCCCTACGAGCAGTACTTC.

In this sample, this clonotype turned up many times. This rearrangement joins TRBV10-1 to TRBJ2-7, with 9 bases identical to TRBD1. There are 15 residues in the CDR3. The junction had 5 bases not matched to a gene; V was cut back by 3 bases and J by 2 bases. The germline CDR1 and CDR2 sequences are WNHNN and SYGVQD (reference sequence). CDR3 loop: CASSDWRQGAYEQYF. The CDR3 nucleotides are TGCGCCAGCAGTGATTGGAGACAGGGGGCCTACGAGCAGTACTTC.

This clonotype occurred many times. The chain links TRBV29-1 to TRBJ2-7, with D possibly matching TRBD1 (5 bases). Trimming left V 3 bases short and J 6 bases short, with 12 bases between. Germline V gives CDR1 SQVTM, CDR2 ANQGSEA. This CDR3 region has 12 residues. The CDR3 sequence: CSVDAGSPEQYF. CDR3 in DNA: TGCAGCGTTGACGCAGGGTCTCCCGAGCAGTACTTC.

In this sample, this clonotype turned up many times. The CDR3, as DNA: TGCAGCGTTGAACACGGGACAGGGGGGATCTATGGCTACACCTTC. This encodes CSVEHGTGGIYGYTF. This chain links TRBV29-1 with TRBJ1-2; TRBD1 matches 11 bases. The CDR3 extends over 15 amino acids. The V gene's germline CDR1 is SQVTM and CDR2 ANQGSEA. The V segment lost 2 bases and the J segment 4 bases; nucleotides outside the gene matches: 6.

There are many counts of this clonotype. The J gene is TRBJ2-3, the V gene TRBV7-9; D unresolved. Deletions cut 3 bases from V and 5 bases from J, with 12 bases between. There are 14 residues in the CDR3. From germline, CDR1 is SEHNR and CDR2 FQNEAQ (reference sequence). DNA for the CDR3: TGTGCCAGCAGCTTGAGTCAAGGTGGAGATACGCAGTATTTT. This translates into CASSLSQGGDTQYF.

This clonotype was detected ten times or more. The V call is TRBV19, the J call TRBJ2-2, with TRBD1 identical over 7 bases. Trimming took 5 bases from V and 2 from J; bases not matched to a gene: 5. The CDR3 has 15 residues. Looked up from germline, CDR1 is LNHDA and CDR2 is SQIVND (reference sequence). The CDR3 loop reads CASSYDRVNTGELFF. CDR3 bases: TGTGCCAGTAGTTACGACAGGGTAAACACCGGGGAGCTGTTTTTT.

This clonotype appeared many times. The chain carries TRBV7-2 and TRBJ1-1; no clear D. The CDR3 sequence is 15 residues long. Germline CDR1 SGHTA, CDR2 FQGNSA. V was cut by 1 base and J by 1 base, with 10 bases left in between. The CDR3 coding sequence is TGTGCCAGCAGCTTAGAGGGTGTGCGGAACACTGAAGCTTTCTTT. Its translation: CASSLEGVRNTEAFF.